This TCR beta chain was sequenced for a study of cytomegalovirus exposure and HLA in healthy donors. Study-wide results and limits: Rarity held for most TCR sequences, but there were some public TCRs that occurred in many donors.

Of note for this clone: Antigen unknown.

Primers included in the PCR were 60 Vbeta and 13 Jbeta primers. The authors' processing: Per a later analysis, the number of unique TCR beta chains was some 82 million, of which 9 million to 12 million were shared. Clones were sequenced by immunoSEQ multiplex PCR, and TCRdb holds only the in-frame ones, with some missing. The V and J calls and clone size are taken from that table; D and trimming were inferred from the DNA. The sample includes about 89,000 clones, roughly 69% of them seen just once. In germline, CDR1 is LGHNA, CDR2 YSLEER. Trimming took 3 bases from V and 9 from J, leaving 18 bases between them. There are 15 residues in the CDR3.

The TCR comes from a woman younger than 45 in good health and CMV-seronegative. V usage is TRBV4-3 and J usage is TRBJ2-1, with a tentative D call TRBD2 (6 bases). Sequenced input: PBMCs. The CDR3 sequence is CASSQGRGRSAEQFF. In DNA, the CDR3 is TGCGCCAGCAGCCAGGGAAGAGGGAGGAGCGCTGAGCAGTTCTTC.